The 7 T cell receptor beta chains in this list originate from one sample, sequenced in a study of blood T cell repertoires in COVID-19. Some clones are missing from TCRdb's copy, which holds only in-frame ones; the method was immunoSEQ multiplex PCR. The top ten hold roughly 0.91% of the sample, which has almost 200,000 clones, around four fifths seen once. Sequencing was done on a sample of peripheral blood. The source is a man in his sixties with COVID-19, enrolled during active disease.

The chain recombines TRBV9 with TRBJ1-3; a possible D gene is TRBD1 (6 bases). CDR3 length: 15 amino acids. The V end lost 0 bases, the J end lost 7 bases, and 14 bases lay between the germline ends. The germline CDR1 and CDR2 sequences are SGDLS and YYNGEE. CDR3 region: CASSVEPAQGNTIYF. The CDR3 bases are TGTGCCAGCAGCGTAGAACCGGCTCAGGGGAACACCATATATTTT.

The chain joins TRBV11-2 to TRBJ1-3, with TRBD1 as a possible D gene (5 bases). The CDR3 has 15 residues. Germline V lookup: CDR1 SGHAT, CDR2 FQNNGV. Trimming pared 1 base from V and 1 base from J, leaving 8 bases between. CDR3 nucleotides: TGTGCCAGCAGCTTAGTTCAGGGATCTGGAAACACCATATATTTT. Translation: CASSLVQGSGNTIYF.

The CDR3 DNA is TGTGCCAGCAGCCAATATACCGGGACTTCAATGGCGCAGTATTTT. Translated, it gives CASSQYTGTSMAQYF. The chain couples TRBV14 to TRBJ2-3, with a possible D match to TRBD2 (6 bases). Trimming removed 2 bases from V and 10 bases from J, with 19 bases in between. The CDR3 spans 15 residues. The germline V gene encodes CDR1 SGHDN and CDR2 FVKESK. Using reference TRBV14 and TRBJ2-3 for the parts outside the CDR3, the full variable domain is EAGVTQFPSHSVIEKGQTVTLRCDPISGHDNLYWYRRVMGKEIKFLLHFVKESKQDESGMPNNRFLAERTGGTYSTLKVQPAELEDSGVYFCASSQYTGTSMAQYFGPGTRLTVL.

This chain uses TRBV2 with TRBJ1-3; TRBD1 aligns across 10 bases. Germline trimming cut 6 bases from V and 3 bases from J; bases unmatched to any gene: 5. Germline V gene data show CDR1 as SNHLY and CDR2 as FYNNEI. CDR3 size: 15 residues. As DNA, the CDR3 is TGTGCCAGCAGCTGGGACAGGGGTGGTGGAAACACCATATATTTT. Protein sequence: CASSWDRGGGNTIYF.

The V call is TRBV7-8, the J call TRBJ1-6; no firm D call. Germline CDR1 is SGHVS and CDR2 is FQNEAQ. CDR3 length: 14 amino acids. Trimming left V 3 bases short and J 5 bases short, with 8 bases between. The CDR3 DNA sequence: TGTGCCAGCAGCTTTTGGGCAGATAATTCACCCCTCCACTTT. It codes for CASSFWADNSPLHF.

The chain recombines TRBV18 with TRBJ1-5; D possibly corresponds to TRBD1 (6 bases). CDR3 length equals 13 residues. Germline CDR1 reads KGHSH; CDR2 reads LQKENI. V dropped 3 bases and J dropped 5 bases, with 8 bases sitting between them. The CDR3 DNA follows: TGTGCCAGCTCACCTGGGGGCTATCAGCCCCAGCATTTT. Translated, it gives CASSPGGYQPQHF.

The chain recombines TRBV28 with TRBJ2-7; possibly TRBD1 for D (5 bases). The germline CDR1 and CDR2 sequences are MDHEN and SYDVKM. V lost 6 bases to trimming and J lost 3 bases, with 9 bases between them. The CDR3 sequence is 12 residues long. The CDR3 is CASSTTDYEQYF. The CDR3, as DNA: TGTGCCAGCAGCACGACAGACTACGAGCAGTACTTC.